This TCR beta chain was retrieved from a study of CD8+CD57+ T cells in acquired aplastic anemia. Overall study context: Sorted cells (CD4+ and CD8+) yielded DNA amounts that averaged approximately 2.9 ug. Broader study findings: Patients and controls shared twenty-nine CD8+ CDR3 sequences, which appeared highly expressed in patients and within their immunodominant clones. Patients were compared with controls for CD8+ Simpson's diversity, and no significant difference emerged.

This clonotype showed up many times. Antigen specificity is unknown. Mismatch with germline at one junction end may stem from a read error. TCR beta VDJ and CDR3 profiling used genomic DNA as template. TCRdb recomputed calls from the reads with MiXCR, one row per CDR3 protein. The table records about 400,000 distinct CDR3 sequences, roughly 64% of them present only once. The CDR3 runs 14 residues. The chain links TRBV12-3 or TRBV12-4 to TRBJ1-1; 10 bases are a match to TRBD1. The source of this sequence is a human donor in good health, serving as a control. The sequenced sample was sorted CD4+, CD8+, or CD8+CD57+ T cells (not recorded which) from PBMCs. CDR3 sequence reads: CVSRRQGADTEAFF. The CDR3 nucleotides are TGTGTCAGCAGGAGACAGGGGGCGGACACTGAAGCTTTCTTT.